This TCR beta chain was sequenced during a study of cytotoxic CD8 clonotypes in ibrutinib-treated CLL. Study-wide context: 11 relapsed/refractory, roughly 15 treatment-naive; 17 IGHV unmutated. Study-wide results and caveats: In comparison with age-matched healthy donors, baseline clonality was higher and tracked circulating CD8+ T-cell counts.

Germline V gene sequence: CDR1 MNHEY, CDR2 SMNVEV (reference sequence). V was clipped by 8 bases and J by 0 bases, with 14 bases between them. The CDR3 length is 14 residues. A word on this clone: What it binds is unknown.

Investigators sought sequencing depths of between 1 in 200,000 and 1 in 1 million T cells. This table comes from immunoSEQ multiplex PCR, and its TCRdb copy is limited to in-frame clones, with some not included. The sample lists approximately 140,000 clones, around three quarters occurring once. The chain combines TRBV27 with TRBJ2-7; TRBD2 is a possible D gene (7 bases). The sequences come from PBMCs, collected after 12 months of ibrutinib treatment. The origin of this receptor is a human donor with chronic lymphocytic leukemia. Written as DNA, the CDR3 is TGTGCCAGCTCTCGAGGGGGGGCCTCCTACGAGCAGTACTTC. The encoded protein is CASSRGGASYEQYF.